Shown below are 14 T cell receptor beta chains from a single sample sequenced in a study of cytomegalovirus exposure and HLA in healthy donors. PCR employed 60 Vbeta and 13 Jbeta primers. The method was immunoSEQ multiplex PCR; TCRdb's version includes in-frame clones alone and lacks a portion of them. The table has about 91,000 clones, 55% to 65% seen once. The sequencing sample was made of PBMCs. These TCRs come from a human donor in good health.

The chain uses TRBV28 and TRBJ2-2; D might be TRBD2 (5 bases). Trimming stripped 3 bases from V and 0 bases from J, with 11 bases between. This CDR3 is built from 16 residues. Per the germline V gene, CDR1 is MDHEN and CDR2 is SYDVKM. The CDR3 region is CASSFEAGSNTGELFF. CDR3 DNA: TGTGCCAGCAGTTTTGAGGCGGGCTCGAACACCGGGGAGCTGTTTTTT.

The table lists this clone with a count of one. The CDR3 is CSVLREVTYEQYF. The CDR3 region has the DNA TGCAGCGTACTCAGGGAGGTCACCTACGAGCAGTACTTC. The J gene is TRBJ2-7, the V gene TRBV29-1; maybe TRBD2 (6 bases). From germline, CDR1 is SQVTM and CDR2 ANQGSEA. The CDR3 totals 13 residues. Deletions cut 6 bases from V and 2 bases from J, with 14 bases between.

V is TRBV7-2 and J is TRBJ1-1; D is possibly TRBD1 (6 bases). The CDR3 length is 13 residues. In germline, CDR1 is SGHTA, CDR2 FQGNSA. Between the trimmed V and J ends, which lost 10 bases and 4 bases, there was a span of 16 bases. As DNA, the CDR3 is TGTGCCACGGGGGGCTCGGTCGTCACTGAAGCTTTCTTT. Its protein product is CATGGSVVTEAFF.

This clone showed up just once. The J gene is TRBJ1-6, the V gene TRBV6-5; TRBD1 agrees at 7 bases. This CDR3 spans 15 amino acids. With V trimmed by 0 bases and J by 8 bases, 4 bases remained unmatched. CDR1 is MNHEY, CDR2 SVGAGI, per germline. The CDR3 nucleotides are TGTGCCAGCAGTTACTCGACAGGGAGAGATTCACCCCTCCACTTT. Translation: CASSYSTGRDSPLHF.

The chain combines TRBV4-1 with TRBJ2-7, with TRBD1 identical over 7 bases. Germline lookup yields CDR1 MGHRA and CDR2 YSYEKL. With V trimmed by 1 base and J by 5 bases, 8 bases remained unmatched. This CDR3 is built from 15 residues. CDR3 in amino acids: CASSQAPQGIDEQYF. The CDR3 DNA is TGCGCCAGCAGCCAAGCGCCACAGGGGATAGACGAGCAGTACTTC.

This chain joins TRBV9 and TRBJ2-3, with TRBD2 identical over 16 bases. The CDR3 sequence is 19 residues long. Germline V gives CDR1 SGDLS, CDR2 YYNGEE. V lost 4 bases to trimming and J lost 8 bases; unmatched junction nucleotides: 16. The CDR3: CASSPPRQGLAGGLGTQYF. DNA of the CDR3: TGTGCCAGCAGCCCCCCTCGGCAGGGACTAGCGGGGGGGCTGGGTACGCAGTATTTT.

J is TRBJ2-5 and V is TRBV5-1; a weak D match, TRBD1 (6 bases). The germline CDR1 and CDR2 sequences are SGHRS and YFSETQ. The CDR3 is made up of 15 amino acids. V lost 4 bases and J 2 bases, leaving 15 bases between the germline ends. In DNA, the CDR3 is TGCGCCAGCAGCCAAACTCCTACAGGGCAAGAGACCCAGTACTTC. It encodes CASSQTPTGQETQYF.

The rearrangement links TRBV14 to TRBJ1-5; D is unresolved. Per the germline V gene, CDR1 is SGHDN and CDR2 is FVKESK. V was pared by 3 bases and J by 1 base, with 4 bases between. The CDR3 covers 13 residues. CDR3 DNA sequence: TGTGCCAGCAGCCAGCAGAGCAATCAGCCCCAGCATTTT. This codes for CASSQQSNQPQHF.

The rearrangement uses TRBV7-9 and TRBJ2-3; tentative D call: TRBD1 (5 bases). The germline CDR1 and CDR2 sequences are SEHNR and FQNEAQ (reference sequence). CDR3 length: 13 amino acids. V was shortened by 3 bases and J by 4 bases, with 8 bases between the two germline ends. The DNA of the CDR3 is TGTGCCAGCAGCTTCCCAGGGCCAGATACGCAGTATTTT. Translated: CASSFPGPDTQYF.

The V call is TRBV5-8, the J call TRBJ1-2; D gene unclear. The V gene lost 5 bases and the J gene lost 4 bases, with 12 bases spanning the gap. This CDR3 is 13 amino acids long. Germline V gene data show CDR1 as SGHTS and CDR2 as YDEGEE. Here the CDR3 DNA reads TGTGCCAGCAGTTATGACATCATCTATGGCTACACCTTC. It yields the protein CASSYDIIYGYTF.

This rearrangement joins TRBV19 to TRBJ2-1, with 9 bases aligning to TRBD2. Per germline, CDR1 LNHDA and CDR2 SQIVND (reference sequence). This CDR3 spans 14 amino acids. V was pared by 6 bases and J by 5 bases, with 5 bases of the junction left unmatched. The CDR3 reads CASRKRGANNEQFF. CDR3 nucleotides: TGTGCCAGTAGAAAGCGGGGGGCTAACAATGAGCAGTTCTTC. The full variable domain, its missing parts supplied by reference TRBV19 and TRBJ2-1, is DGGITQSPKYLFRKEGQNVTLSCEQNLNHDAMYWYRQDPGQGLRLIYYSQIVNDFQKGDIAEGYSVSREKKESFPLTVTSAQKNPTAFYLCASRKRGANNEQFFGPGTRLTVL.

The CDR3 here is CSVELRQSTEAFF. The CDR3 region has the DNA TGCAGCGTTGAACTTAGACAGTCCACTGAAGCTTTCTTT. This chain uses TRBV29-1 with TRBJ1-1; a possible D gene is TRBD1 (5 bases). The CDR3 has 13 amino acids. The germline gives CDR1 SQVTM, CDR2 ANQGSEA. V lost 2 bases, J lost 4 bases, and 11 bases lay in between.

This clone has only a few counts. V and J are TRBV11-2 and TRBJ1-1; unclear D gene. V was pared by 4 bases and J by 0 bases, with 12 bases between. The CDR3 length is 15 residues. Germline CDR1 reads SGHAT; CDR2 reads FQNNGV. CDR3 protein: CASSYTPEVNTEAFF. The CDR3 nucleotides are TGTGCCAGCAGCTACACCCCCGAAGTGAACACTGAAGCTTTCTTT.

The V and J genes are TRBV18 and TRBJ2-7; D is possibly TRBD1 (5 bases). CDR3 size: 16 residues. The germline V gene has CDR1 KGHSH and CDR2 LQKENI. Trimming left V 3 bases short and J 5 bases short, with 20 bases between. As DNA, the CDR3 is TGTGCCAGCTCACCCAACCTGGTGTCTCAGGGCGACGAGCAGTACTTC. Translating it yields CASSPNLVSQGDEQYF. Supplemented by reference TRBV18 and TRBJ2-7, the full variable domain reads NAGVMQNPRHLVRRRGQEARLRCSPMKGHSHVYWYRQLPEEGLKFMVYLQKENIIDESGMPKERFSAEFPKEGPSILRIQQVVRGDSAAYFCASSPNLVSQGDEQYFGPGTRLTVT.